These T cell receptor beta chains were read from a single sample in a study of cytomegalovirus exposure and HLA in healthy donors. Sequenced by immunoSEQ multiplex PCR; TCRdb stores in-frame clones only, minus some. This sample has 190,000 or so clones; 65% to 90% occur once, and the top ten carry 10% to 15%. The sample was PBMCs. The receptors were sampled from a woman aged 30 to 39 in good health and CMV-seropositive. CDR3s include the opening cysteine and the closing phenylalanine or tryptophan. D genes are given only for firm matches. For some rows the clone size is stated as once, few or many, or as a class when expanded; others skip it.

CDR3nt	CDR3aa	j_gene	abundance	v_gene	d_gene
TGTGCCAGCTTTAATCCGGTCACCTACGAGCAGTACTTC	CASFNPVTYEQYF	TRBJ2-7	.	TRBV28	.
TGTGCCACCAGCAGAGTAAGCGTACAAGAGACCCAGTACTTC	CATSRVSVQETQYF	TRBJ2-5	.	TRBV15	.
TGTGCTAGCAGCCCGCGAGCTAGCGGGAGCGGGGAGCTGTTTTTT	CASSPRASGSGELFF	TRBJ2-2	.	TRBV7-7	TRBD2
TGTGCCAGCAGTGTGCAGCCAAGGAGCGTCATTTCCTACAATGAGCAGTTCTTC	CASSVQPRSVISYNEQFF	TRBJ2-1	.	TRBV2	.
TGTGCCAGCACCAGACAGGGCGCTGGAAACACCATATATTTT	CASTRQGAGNTIYF	TRBJ1-3	.	TRBV6-1	TRBD1
TGTGCCAGCAGCGGCGGGACAGTATCTCAGCCCCAGCATTTT	CASSGGTVSQPQHF	TRBJ1-5	.	TRBV5-5	TRBD1
TGTGCCTGGAGTCTCCGGGAGGAGCAGTACTTC	CAWSLREEQYF	TRBJ2-7	few	TRBV30	.
TGTGCCAGCAGTCCCTGGGACAGGGATGAGCAGTTCTTC	CASSPWDRDEQFF	TRBJ2-1	once	TRBV27	TRBD1
TGTGCCAGCAGTTTTTCCCCAACGCTTAGCGGTACACGCCTCCCAAGGCTGTTCTTC	CASSFSPTLSGTRLPRLFF	TRBJ2-1	.	TRBV28	.
TGTGCCAGCAGTTGGGGGACAGGGGTAGAAAAACTGTTTTTT	CASSWGTGVEKLFF	TRBJ1-4	.	TRBV28	TRBD1
TGTGCCAGCAGTTTTAGCGGGGCCACCCGAGAAGGGCAGTACTTC	CASSFSGATREGQYF	TRBJ2-7	.	TRBV28	TRBD2
TGTGCCACCCTAGCGACAACCTACAATGAGCAGTTCTTC	CATLATTYNEQFF	TRBJ2-1	once	TRBV6-1	.
TGTGCCAGCAGCTTGTTAGGGGGCTCCTACAATGAGCAGTTCTTC	CASSLLGGSYNEQFF	TRBJ2-1	.	TRBV5-6	.
TGCGCCAGCAGCTTGGACAGTTACCCCTACAATGAGCAGTTCTTC	CASSLDSYPYNEQFF	TRBJ2-1	.	TRBV5-1	.
TGTGCCACTCCCCCGACAGACCCGAACACCGGGGAGCTGTTTTTT	CATPPTDPNTGELFF	TRBJ2-2	.	TRBV7-9	.
TGTGCCAGCAGTAAAGTCCTCCATAACGACAGGGTACTGTTTTTT	CASSKVLHNDRVLFF	TRBJ1-4	.	TRBV6-1	TRBD1
TGTGCCAGCAGCTTAGTTCAGGGGAGCGACGAGCAGTACTTC	CASSLVQGSDEQYF	TRBJ2-7	.	TRBV11-2	.
TGTGCCAGCAGTTACGAGGGAACTAATGAAAAACTGTTTTTT	CASSYEGTNEKLFF	TRBJ1-4	.	TRBV6-5	.
TGTGCCAGCAGCCCAGGGCCCTCCGTCGGCAATCAGCCCCAGCATTTT	CASSPGPSVGNQPQHF	TRBJ1-5	.	TRBV28	.
TGTGCCAGCAGCTTAGGAGACGGGACAGATCCGTGGCAGTACTTC	CASSLGDGTDPWQYF	TRBJ2-7	.	TRBV7-9	TRBD1
TGCAGCGTTGTTAGAGTAGAGAACACTGAAGCTTTCTTT	CSVVRVENTEAFF	TRBJ1-1	few	TRBV29-1	.
TGTGCCAGCAGTGCCGACAGGGTCAGGGAGACCCAGTACTTC	CASSADRVRETQYF	TRBJ2-5	.	TRBV2	TRBD1
TGTGCCAGCAATGGCCGACTAAAAAACAATGAGCAGTTCTTC	CASNGRLKNNEQFF	TRBJ2-1	.	TRBV13	.
TGTGCCAGTAGTCCCCTAAGTGGCGGGAGAATCTATGAGCAGTTCTTC	CASSPLSGGRIYEQFF	TRBJ2-1	once	TRBV19	TRBD2
TGTGCCAGCACGCCCCGGGACAGGGTGAGGGAGCAGTACTTC	CASTPRDRVREQYF	TRBJ2-7	.	TRBV7-9	TRBD1
TGCAGCGTTCTCGGCTTAGGACTCATGAACACTGAAGCTTTCTTT	CSVLGLGLMNTEAFF	TRBJ1-1	.	TRBV29-1	.
TGTGCCAGCAGCCCAGGCGGGGGGTCTGGAAACACCATATATTTT	CASSPGGGSGNTIYF	TRBJ1-3	.	TRBV7-2	.
TGTGCCAGCAGTGATCGGCGGGATCAGCCCCAGCATTTT	CASSDRRDQPQHF	TRBJ1-5	.	TRBV25-1	.
TGCGCCAGCAGCCCGCTGGCAGATAGCAATCAGCCCCAGCATTTT	CASSPLADSNQPQHF	TRBJ1-5	.	TRBV4-1	.
TGCGCCAGCAGCTCCCGGGTGGGGGCTGAGACCCAGTACTTC	CASSSRVGAETQYF	TRBJ2-5	.	TRBV5-1	.
TGTGCCAGCAGCGTAGAAACGGGAGGAAACACTGAAGCTTTCTTT	CASSVETGGNTEAFF	TRBJ1-1	.	TRBV9	.
TGTGCCAGCAGTCCCCAGACAGGGCCAGGCAATCAGCCCCAGCATTTT	CASSPQTGPGNQPQHF	TRBJ1-5	.	TRBV27	TRBD1
TGTGCCAGCAGCCCACAGGTAGACTTCCTGGGCGAGCAGTTCTTC	CASSPQVDFLGEQFF	TRBJ2-1	.	TRBV7-2	.
TGTGCCAGCAGCCTTACCCCGACTTACGGGGAGCTGTTTTTT	CASSLTPTYGELFF	TRBJ2-2	.	TRBV11-2	.
TGCAGCGTTGGGACTAGCGCCTATTCCTACGAGCAGTACTTC	CSVGTSAYSYEQYF	TRBJ2-7	.	TRBV29-1	TRBD2
TGTGCCAGTAGTATAGGTCGCAGGGGGCACACCGGGGAGCTGTTTTTT	CASSIGRRGHTGELFF	TRBJ2-2	few	TRBV19	TRBD1
TGTGCCAGCAGCCTATGGGCGGGCTTAGCGGGGGGCCACGAGCAGTACTTC	CASSLWAGLAGGHEQYF	TRBJ2-7	.	TRBV11-2	TRBD2
TGTGCCAGTAGTATAGAGAGACTCTATGGCTACACCTTC	CASSIERLYGYTF	TRBJ1-2	.	TRBV19	.
TGTGCCAGCAGCCAGGGGGGGACTAGAACCTACAATGAGCAGTTCTTC	CASSQGGTRTYNEQFF	TRBJ2-1	.	TRBV6-4	.
TGCGCCAGCAGCCAAGACTCCGGGTACGAGCAGTACTTC	CASSQDSGYEQYF	TRBJ2-7	many	TRBV5-4	.
TGCGCCAGCAGCTTGGGCGGGAGGGGGAATGAGCAGTTCTTC	CASSLGGRGNEQFF	TRBJ2-1	.	TRBV5-1	TRBD2
TGCGCCAGCAGCATATTACCTAGCGGAAGCTACAATGAGCAGTTCTTC	CASSILPSGSYNEQFF	TRBJ2-1	.	TRBV5-1	TRBD2
TGTGCCAGCAGCGTATCCTCGTTCACTGAAGCTTTCTTT	CASSVSSFTEAFF	TRBJ1-1	.	TRBV9	.